This TCR beta chain was sequenced in a study of T cell repertoires in aging, cancer and after chemotherapy. General study findings and limits: Age-matched healthy donors had significantly more diverse, less clonal blood TCR repertoires than untreated cancer patients. Loss of evenness, beyond lost richness, contributed to age-related TCR diversity decline in cancer patients. Rebound thymic output was suggested by rising median generation probability during chemotherapy in each cancer cohort.

The V gene's germline CDR1 is GTSNPN and CDR2 SVGIG (reference sequence). The CDR3 extends over 12 amino acids. V dropped 5 bases and J dropped 8; count of bases not matched to a gene: 5. In regard to this clonotype: As yet, its antigen is unknown.

Amplification of TCR beta used genomic DNA extracted from peripheral blood. Rearranged V-D-J TRB sequences were amplified with a mixed TRB-A/B primer pool. TCRdb reanalysed the multiplex PCR reads using MiXCR and keeps one entry per CDR3 protein. The sample contains about 18,000 distinct CDR3 sequences, 40% to 55% of which appear only once. The sample taken for sequencing was blood. The chain combines TRBV30 with TRBJ2-1; 8 bases are a match to TRBD1. The sequence was collected from a human donor in good health. The CDR3, as DNA: TGTGCCTGGGCCCCAGGGGGCCATGAGCAGTTCTTC. It is translated as CAWAPGGHEQFF.